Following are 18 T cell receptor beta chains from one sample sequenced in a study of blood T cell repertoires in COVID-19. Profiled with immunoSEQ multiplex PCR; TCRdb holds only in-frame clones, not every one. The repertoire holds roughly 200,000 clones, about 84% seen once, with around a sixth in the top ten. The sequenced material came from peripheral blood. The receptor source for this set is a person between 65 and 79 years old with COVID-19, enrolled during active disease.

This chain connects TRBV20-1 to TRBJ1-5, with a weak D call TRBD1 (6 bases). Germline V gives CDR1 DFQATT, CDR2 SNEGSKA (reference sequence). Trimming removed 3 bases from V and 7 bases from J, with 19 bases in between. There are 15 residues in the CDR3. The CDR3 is CSASVRGGARQPQHF. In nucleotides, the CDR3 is TGCAGTGCTAGTGTTAGGGGGGGCGCAAGACAGCCCCAGCATTTT.

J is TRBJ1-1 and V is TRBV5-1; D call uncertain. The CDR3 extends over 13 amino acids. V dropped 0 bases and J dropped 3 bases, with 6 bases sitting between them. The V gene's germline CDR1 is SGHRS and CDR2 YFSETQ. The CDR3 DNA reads TGCGCCAGCAGCTTGGTTGGAGACACTGAAGCTTTCTTT. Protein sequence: CASSLVGDTEAFF. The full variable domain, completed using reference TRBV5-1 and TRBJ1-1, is KAGVTQTPRYLIKTRGQQVTLSCSPISGHRSVSWYQQTPGQGLQFLFEYFSETQRNKGNFPGRFSGRQFSNSRSEMNVSTLELGDSALYLCASSLVGDTEAFFGQGTRLTVV.

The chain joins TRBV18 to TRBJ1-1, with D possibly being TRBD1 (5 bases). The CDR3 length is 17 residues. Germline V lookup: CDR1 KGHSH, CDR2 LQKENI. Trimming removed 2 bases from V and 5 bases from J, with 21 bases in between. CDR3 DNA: TGTGCCAGCTCACCAACTCCGCCTCTCGGGGGGGGTACTGAAGCTTTCTTT. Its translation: CASSPTPPLGGGTEAFF.

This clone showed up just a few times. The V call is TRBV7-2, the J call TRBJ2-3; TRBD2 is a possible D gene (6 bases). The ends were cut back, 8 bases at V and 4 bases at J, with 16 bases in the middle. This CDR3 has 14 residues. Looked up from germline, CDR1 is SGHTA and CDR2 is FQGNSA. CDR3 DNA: TGTGCCAGCGAAGCCGTGGGGGGTCCAGATACGCAGTATTTT. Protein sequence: CASEAVGGPDTQYF. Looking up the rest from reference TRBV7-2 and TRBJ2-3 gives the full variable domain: GAGVSQSPSNKVTEKGKDVELRCDPISGHTALYWYRQSLGQGLEFLIYFQGNSAPDKSGLPSDRFSAERTGGSVSTLTIQRTQQEDSAVYLCASEAVGGPDTQYFGPGTRLTVL.

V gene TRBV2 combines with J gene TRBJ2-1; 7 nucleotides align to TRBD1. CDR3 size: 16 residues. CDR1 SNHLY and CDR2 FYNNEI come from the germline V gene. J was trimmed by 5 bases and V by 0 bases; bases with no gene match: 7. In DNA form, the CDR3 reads TGTGCCAGCAGTGAAGCGAGGGTCGGGACAGACAATGAGCAGTTCTTC. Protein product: CASSEARVGTDNEQFF.

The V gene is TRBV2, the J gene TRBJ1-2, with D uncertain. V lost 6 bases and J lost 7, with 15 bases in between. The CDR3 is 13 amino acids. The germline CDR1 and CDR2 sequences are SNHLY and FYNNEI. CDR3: CASRLGGSIGYTF. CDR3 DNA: TGTGCCAGCAGACTCGGAGGGTCTATTGGCTACACCTTC.

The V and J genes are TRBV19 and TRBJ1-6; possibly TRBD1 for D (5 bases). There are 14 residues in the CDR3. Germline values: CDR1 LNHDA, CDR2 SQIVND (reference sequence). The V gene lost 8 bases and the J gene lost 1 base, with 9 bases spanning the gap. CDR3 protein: CASRGGSYNSPLHF. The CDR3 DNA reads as TGTGCCAGTCGGGGGGGATCCTATAATTCACCCCTCCACTTT.

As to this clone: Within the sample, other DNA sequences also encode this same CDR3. The CDR3 here is CASSLGRSSYNEQFF. The CDR3 nucleotides read TGTGCCAGCAGCTTAGGACGGAGCTCCTACAATGAGCAGTTCTTC. The V call is TRBV11-3, the J call TRBJ2-1; no definite D call. From germline, CDR1 is SGHNT and CDR2 YENEEA. Trimming left V 1 base short and J 0 bases short, with 7 bases between. The CDR3 has 15 amino acids.

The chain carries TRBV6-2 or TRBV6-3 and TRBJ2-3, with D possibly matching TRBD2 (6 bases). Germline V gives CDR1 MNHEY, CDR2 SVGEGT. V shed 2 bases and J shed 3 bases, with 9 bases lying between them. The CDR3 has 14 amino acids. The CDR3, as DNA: TGTGCCAGCAGTTACAGGGACTTTACAGATACGCAGTATTTT. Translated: CASSYRDFTDTQYF.

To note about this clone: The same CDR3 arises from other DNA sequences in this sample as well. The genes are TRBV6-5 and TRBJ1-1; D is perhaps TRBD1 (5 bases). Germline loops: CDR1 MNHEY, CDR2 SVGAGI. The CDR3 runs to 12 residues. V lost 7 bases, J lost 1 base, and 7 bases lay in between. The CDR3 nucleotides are TGTGCCAGCACCGACAGGAACACTGAAGCTTTCTTT. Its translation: CASTDRNTEAFF.

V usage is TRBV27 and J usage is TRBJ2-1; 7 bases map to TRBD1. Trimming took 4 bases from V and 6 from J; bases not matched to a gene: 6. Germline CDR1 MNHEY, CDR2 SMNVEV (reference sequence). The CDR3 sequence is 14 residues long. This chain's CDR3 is CASSSQGVRNEQFF. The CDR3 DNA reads TGTGCCAGCAGTTCCCAGGGGGTACGCAATGAGCAGTTCTTC.

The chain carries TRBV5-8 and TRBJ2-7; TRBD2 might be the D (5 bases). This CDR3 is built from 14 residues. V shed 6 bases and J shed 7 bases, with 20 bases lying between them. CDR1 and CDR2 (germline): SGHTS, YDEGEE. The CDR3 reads CASTRRARAGEQYF. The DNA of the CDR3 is TGTGCCAGCACCCGGCGGGCGAGGGCCGGGGAGCAGTACTTC.

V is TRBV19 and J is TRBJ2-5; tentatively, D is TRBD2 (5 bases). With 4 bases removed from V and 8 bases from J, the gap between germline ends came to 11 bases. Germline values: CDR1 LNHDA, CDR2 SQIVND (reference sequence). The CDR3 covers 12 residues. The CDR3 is CASSNPLGTQYF. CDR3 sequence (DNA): TGTGCCAGTAGTAACCCACTAGGAACCCAGTACTTC.

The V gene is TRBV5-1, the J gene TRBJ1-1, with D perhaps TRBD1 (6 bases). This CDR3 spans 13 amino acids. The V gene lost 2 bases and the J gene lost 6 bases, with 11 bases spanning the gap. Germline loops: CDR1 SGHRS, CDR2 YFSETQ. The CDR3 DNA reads TGCGCCAGCAGCTTTCACAGGGCGGCTGAAGCTTTCTTT. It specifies CASSFHRAAEAFF.

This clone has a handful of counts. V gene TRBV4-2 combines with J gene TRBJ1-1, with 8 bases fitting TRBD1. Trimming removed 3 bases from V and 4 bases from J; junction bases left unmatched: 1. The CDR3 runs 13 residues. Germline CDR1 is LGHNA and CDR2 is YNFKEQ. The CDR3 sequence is CASSHDRGTEAFF. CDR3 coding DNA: TGTGCCAGCAGCCACGACAGGGGCACTGAAGCTTTCTTT.

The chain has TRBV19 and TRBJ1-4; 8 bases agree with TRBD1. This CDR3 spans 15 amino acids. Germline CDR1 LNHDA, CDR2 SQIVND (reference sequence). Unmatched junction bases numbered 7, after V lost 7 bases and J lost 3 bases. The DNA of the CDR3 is TGTGCCAGTAACTACCAGGGGGCGCCTAATGAAAAACTGTTTTTT. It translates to CASNYQGAPNEKLFF.

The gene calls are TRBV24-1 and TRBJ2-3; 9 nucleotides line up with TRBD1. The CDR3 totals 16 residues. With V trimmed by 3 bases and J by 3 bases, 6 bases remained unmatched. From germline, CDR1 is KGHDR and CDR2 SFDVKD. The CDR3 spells CATSDTGTGWTDTQYF. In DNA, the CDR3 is TGTGCCACCAGTGATACCGGGACAGGGTGGACAGATACGCAGTATTTT.

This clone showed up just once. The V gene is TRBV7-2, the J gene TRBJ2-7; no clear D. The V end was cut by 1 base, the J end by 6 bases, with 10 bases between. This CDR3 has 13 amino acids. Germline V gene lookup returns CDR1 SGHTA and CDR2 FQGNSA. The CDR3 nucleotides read TGTGCCAGCAGCTTAGGACGGGTTTCCGAGCAGTACTTC. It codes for CASSLGRVSEQYF.